Each of the 10 T cell receptor beta chains below was sequenced from the same sample in a study of vaccination and CD4 T cells after COVID-19. These receptors' antigens are unknown. Sequenced with the Oncomine TCR Beta short-read assay was DNA taken from cultured CD4+ T cells. TCRdb processed the PCR reads anew with MiXCR; each CDR3 protein has one entry. The data contain about 5,100 distinct CDR3 sequences, approximately 49% of them seen just once; the ten biggest clones take up approximately 60%. This sample's treatment: roughly nine-day PBMC culture with coronavirus spike peptide pools or control peptides (ViraFEST assay). The sequencing sample was made of CD4+ T cells from blood, cultured in vitro. These receptors were taken from a human donor who had recovered from COVID-19.

The rearrangement links TRBV7-9 to TRBJ1-4; TRBD1 aligns across 9 bases. The V segment lost 1 base and the J segment 8 bases; nucleotides outside the gene matches: 11. Germline V gene sequence: CDR1 SEHNR, CDR2 FQNEAQ (reference sequence). The CDR3 sequence is 17 residues long. CDR3 in amino acids: CASSLVFRDREGEKLFF. CDR3 DNA: TGTGCCAGCAGCTTAGTATTCCGGGACAGGGAAGGAGAAAAACTGTTTTTT. Supplemented by reference TRBV7-9 and TRBJ1-4, the full variable domain reads DTGVSQNPRHKITKRGQNVTFRCDPISEHNRLYWYRQTLGQGPEFLTYFQNEAQLEKSRLLSDRFSAERPKGSFSTLEIQRTEQGDSAMYLCASSLVFRDREGEKLFFGSGTQLSVL.

This clonotype was counted between two and nine times. This CDR3 reads CASSGSGRTEAFF. CDR3 coding DNA: TGTGCCAGCAGTGGGTCCGGGCGAACTGAAGCTTTCTTT. The rearrangement links TRBV25-1 to TRBJ1-1; D unclear. CDR1 and CDR2 from the germline V gene are MGHDK and SYGVNS. V was clipped by 4 bases and J by 5 bases, with 11 bases between them. This CDR3 region has 13 residues.

The V and J genes are TRBV19 and TRBJ2-5; no firm D call. From germline, CDR1 is LNHDA and CDR2 SQIVND (reference sequence). V lost 3 bases and J lost 2, with 10 bases in between. This CDR3 has 14 residues. CDR3 loop: CASSISTPQETQYF. CDR3 in DNA: TGTGCCAGTAGTATCAGCACTCCACAAGAGACCCAGTACTTC.

V is TRBV18 and J is TRBJ1-1; no clear D gene. Trimming left V 4 bases short and J 6 bases short, with 18 bases between. The CDR3 has 15 residues. Germline assignment: CDR1 KGHSH and CDR2 LQKENI. CDR3 amino acids: CASSQETLLRSEAFF. The CDR3 DNA reads as TGTGCCAGCTCACAAGAGACACTTTTGCGATCTGAAGCTTTCTTT.

The rearrangement joins TRBV27 to TRBJ1-4; 10 bases are a match to TRBD1. The ends lost 6 bases at V and 6 bases at J; junction bases unmatched: 7. Looked up from germline, CDR1 is MNHEY and CDR2 is SMNVEV (reference sequence). The CDR3 is made up of 15 amino acids. CDR3 region: CASRGLGTGDEKLFF. CDR3 DNA: TGTGCCAGCAGAGGGCTCGGGACAGGGGATGAAAAACTGTTTTTT.

The CDR3 DNA reads TGCAGTGCTAGAGAACCCCGGGGGGGCCAAGAGACCCAGTACTTC. It translates to CSAREPRGGQETQYF. This chain joins TRBV20-1 and TRBJ2-5; 8 bases align to TRBD2. V was clipped by 0 bases and J by 1 base; unmatched bases: 4. The CDR3 contains 15 residues. Per the germline V gene, CDR1 is DFQATT and CDR2 is SNEGSKA (reference sequence).

This clonotype was detected a few times. V is TRBV2 and J is TRBJ1-2; the D is unclear. Trimming cost V 6 bases and J 5 bases, with 10 bases left between them. This CDR3 is 12 amino acids long. The germline V gene encodes CDR1 SNHLY and CDR2 FYNNEI. This chain's CDR3 is CASRSTVYGYTF. The CDR3 nucleotides are TGTGCCAGCAGGTCGACGGTATATGGCTACACCTTC. Full variable domain (rest looked up from reference TRBV2 and TRBJ1-2): EPEVTQTPSHQVTQMGQEVILRCVPISNHLYFYWYRQILGQKVEFLVSFYNNEISEKSEIFDDQFSVERPDGSNFTLKIRSTKLEDSAMYFCASRSTVYGYTFGSGTRLTVV.

The J gene is TRBJ1-3, the V gene TRBV20-1; TRBD1 might be the D (6 bases). The CDR3 is 17 residues long. Germline CDR1 is DFQATT and CDR2 is SNEGSKA (reference sequence). The V end lost 3 bases, the J end lost 0 bases, and 18 bases lay between the germline ends. The CDR3 nucleotides are TGCAGTGCTAGGGACAGCCGCCGGGACCTCTCTGGAAACACCATATATTTT. Protein product: CSARDSRRDLSGNTIYF.

The chain joins TRBV12-2 to TRBJ2-7; TRBD2 is taken as the D call from the table, unchecked against the DNA. TRBV12-2 is flagged as a pseudogene. CDR3 length: 16 residues. DNA of the CDR3: TGTGCAAGTCGCCCGGAAAAGAAGCGGGCGAACTACGAGCAGTACTTC. Translating gives CASRPEKKRANYEQYF.

Comments on this clonotype: Mismatch with germline at one junction end may stem from a read error. This chain connects TRBV11-2 to TRBJ2-3; TRBD2 is a possible D gene (6 bases). Germline assignment: CDR1 SGHAT and CDR2 FQNNGV. The CDR3 covers 14 residues. This chain's CDR3 is CATSSLILPGRRYF. The CDR3 bases are TGTGCCACCAGCTCCCTGATTTTACCGGGGAGGCGGTATTTT.